This TCR beta chain appears in the sequencing data of a study of blood T cell repertoires in COVID-19. Study-wide context: Sites across the United States, Italy and Spain contributed samples from acute and convalescent COVID-19. From T cells, B-cell-depleted T cells, or PBMCs came the material, which was cDNA or gDNA.

As originally analysed: It was from reference gene primer amplification that nucleated cell counts were estimated. Produced via immunoSEQ multiplex PCR; TCRdb's table is partial and in-frame only. V and J calls and clone size come straight from that table; D and trimming were deduced from the DNA. The sample consists of about 70,000 clones, about 86% of them appearing once. The CDR3 totals 17 residues. CDR1 and CDR2 (germline): MGHRA, YSYEKL. This clone was observed once. The junction and the germline gene differ at one end; a read error may be behind it. The sample contains more than one DNA sequence encoding this CDR3.

Sequences were obtained from peripheral blood. The chain is built from TRBV4-1 and TRBJ1-2, with TRBD1 identical over 8 bases. The receptor was derived from a human donor in a cohort sampled during active COVID-19. The CDR3: CASSQEFQGAGYYGYTF. In DNA form, the CDR3 reads TGCGCTAGCAGCCAAGAGTTCCAGGGGGCGGGCTACTATGGCTACACCTTC.